These T cell receptor beta chains were read from a single sample in a study of T cell responses to AZD1222 COVID-19 vaccine. The method was immunoSEQ multiplex PCR; TCRdb's version includes in-frame clones alone and lacks a portion of them. The sample has 200,000 or so clones; over 70% are singletons. Sequencing was performed on peripheral blood, taken on day 0 of MenACWY control vaccination. The receptor set was obtained from an adult in good health. CDR3s include the opening cysteine and the closing phenylalanine or tryptophan. Each record gives: J gene, V gene, CDR3 protein.

J gene: TRBJ2-5
V gene: TRBV4-3
CDR3 protein: CASSQARGGQETQYF

J gene: TRBJ1-4
V gene: TRBV19
CDR3 protein: CASSTRDRVNEKLFF

J gene: TRBJ1-1
V gene: TRBV30
CDR3 protein: CAWSVGPGKAFF

J gene: TRBJ2-7
V gene: TRBV7-3
CDR3 protein: CASSLRGGSDYEQYF

J gene: TRBJ1-2
V gene: TRBV28
CDR3 protein: CASSTSGTGWDGYTF

J gene: TRBJ2-7
V gene: TRBV7-8
CDR3 protein: CASSLSDEQYF

J gene: TRBJ2-1
V gene: TRBV29-1
CDR3 protein: CSVQLPGQTYNEQFF

J gene: TRBJ2-1
V gene: TRBV7-3
CDR3 protein: CASSLYGNEQFF

J gene: TRBJ2-3
V gene: TRBV7-3
CDR3 protein: CASSSQPGLLTDTQYF

J gene: TRBJ2-7
V gene: TRBV11-1
CDR3 protein: CASSLGHSYEQYF

J gene: TRBJ1-2
V gene: TRBV2
CDR3 protein: CASSEQGFPGNYGYTF

J gene: TRBJ2-1
V gene: TRBV7-9
CDR3 protein: CASTTTSGSSEQFF

J gene: TRBJ2-7
V gene: TRBV12-3/TRBV12-4
CDR3 protein: CASSPDRHEQYF

J gene: TRBJ2-5
V gene: TRBV2
CDR3 protein: CASGQGSETQYF

J gene: TRBJ1-5
V gene: TRBV5-3
CDR3 protein: CARFGDSDSNQPQHF

J gene: TRBJ2-5
V gene: TRBV28
CDR3 protein: CASSLPTRGMEETQYF

J gene: TRBJ2-7
V gene: TRBV3-1/TRBV3-2
CDR3 protein: CASSQELVGVNEQYF

J gene: TRBJ2-7
V gene: TRBV10-3
CDR3 protein: CAISESLSEQYF

J gene: TRBJ2-7
V gene: TRBV27
CDR3 protein: CASRPGQAASYEQYF

J gene: TRBJ2-7
V gene: TRBV27
CDR3 protein: CASRKTILSGNYEQYF

J gene: TRBJ1-4
V gene: TRBV6-6
CDR3 protein: CASSYSKFEKLFF

J gene: TRBJ2-7
V gene: TRBV7-8
CDR3 protein: CASSHDAYEQYF

J gene: TRBJ2-7
V gene: TRBV7-3
CDR3 protein: CASSLTWGARNEQYF

J gene: TRBJ1-1
V gene: TRBV5-1
CDR3 protein: CASSLAAARNTEAFF

J gene: TRBJ2-5
V gene: TRBV28
CDR3 protein: CASSTQETQYF

J gene: TRBJ2-7
V gene: TRBV7-3
CDR3 protein: CASSLTGQGNYEQYF

J gene: TRBJ1-1
V gene: TRBV11-1
CDR3 protein: CASSPHRGNTEAFF